The 8 T cell receptor beta chains below were found in one sample sequenced in a study of T-cell reconstitution after alpha-beta-depleted transplantation in children. Construction of the TCRbeta library involved unique molecular identifiers. TCRdb reanalysed the PCR reads using MiXCR and keeps one entry per CDR3 protein. Here the sample spans 350,000 to 500,000 distinct CDR3 sequences, about 40% being singletons. Source: PBMCs, taken before TCRalphabeta/CD19-depleted stem cell transplant. Receptors originate from a girl between 2 and 10 years old with aplastic anemia, due to receive a stem cell transplant.

As to this clonotype: A single base separates this from a much larger clone, so it may be a read error. V gene TRBV12-3 or TRBV12-4 combines with J gene TRBJ2-7, with D perhaps matching TRBD1 or TRBD2 (5 bases each). The length of the CDR3 is 16 residues. CDR3 DNA: TGTGACAGCAGTTACCAATTGGGGACGGACTCCTACGAGCAGTACTTC. This sequence encodes CDSSYQLGTDSYEQYF.

The count of this clonotype is one. The rearrangement links TRBV15 to TRBJ2-7, with D possibly being TRBD1 or TRBD2 (5 bases each). The ends were cut back, 1 base at V and 2 bases at J, with 12 bases in the middle. This CDR3 has 15 amino acids. Germline V gene data show CDR1 as LNHNV and CDR2 as YYDKDF (reference sequence). The CDR3 DNA reads TGTGCCACCAGCAGAGCGGTCGGGGCCGCCTACGAGCAGTACTTC. Translation gives CATSRAVGAAYEQYF.

The V call is TRBV15, the J call TRBJ2-5; D gene unclear. The CDR3 consists of 13 residues. V lost 0 bases and J 7 bases, leaving 9 bases between the germline ends. Germline CDR1 LNHNV, CDR2 YYDKDF (reference sequence). CDR3 in DNA: TGTGCCACCAGCAGAGACGTGGACGGGACCCAGTACTTC. This sequence encodes CATSRDVDGTQYF.

The chain combines TRBV9 with TRBJ2-3; 11 bases agree with TRBD2. V lost 4 bases and J lost 2; bases outside the gene matches: 3. The length of the CDR3 is 15 residues. Per the germline V gene, CDR1 is SGDLS and CDR2 is YYNGEE. Here the CDR3 reads CASSPSGRTTDTQYF. The CDR3 nucleotides read TGTGCCAGCAGCCCTAGCGGGAGGACCACAGATACGCAGTATTTT.

The rearrangement uses TRBV7-3 and TRBJ2-3, with D perhaps matching TRBD2 (5 bases). Between the trimmed V and J ends, which lost 1 base and 7 bases, there was a span of 9 bases. Germline CDR1 is SGHTA and CDR2 is FQGTGA. This CDR3 has 13 amino acids. The CDR3 DNA reads TGTGCCAGCAGCTTAAGTGAGGGTCATACGCAGTATTTT. Encoded protein: CASSLSEGHTQYF.

There are many counts of this clonotype. This chain joins TRBV20-1 and TRBJ2-1; TRBD2 matches 10 bases. CDR3 length: 14 residues. CDR1 is DFQATT and CDR2 is SNEGSKA in the germline V gene (reference sequence). Unmatched junction bases numbered 10, after V lost 6 bases and J lost 8 bases. The CDR3 sequence is CSAPTSGVKYEQFF. Written as DNA, the CDR3 is TGCAGTGCACCTACTAGCGGGGTCAAATATGAGCAGTTCTTC.

In its sample, this clonotype was seen many times. The chain uses TRBV4-3 and TRBJ1-5; no definite D call. Germline V gene sequence: CDR1 LGHNA, CDR2 YSLEER. The CDR3 has 13 residues. Trimming took off 4 bases at V and 4 bases at J, with 8 bases between the two ends. CDR3 sequence reads: CASSPGLNQPQHF. The CDR3, as DNA: TGCGCCAGCAGCCCAGGTTTAAATCAGCCCCAGCATTTT.

The sample holds one count of this clonotype. The V call is TRBV5-5, the J call TRBJ1-1, with D perhaps TRBD1 (5 bases). Germline V gene data show CDR1 as SGHKS and CDR2 as YYEKEE (reference sequence). This CDR3 spans 12 amino acids. The ends were cut back, 2 bases at V and 11 bases at J, with 13 bases in the middle. The CDR3 loop reads CASSFDGRGAFF. DNA of the CDR3: TGTGCCAGCAGCTTTGACGGGCGGGGGGCTTTCTTT. The full variable domain, rest sourced from reference TRBV5-5 and TRBJ1-1, is DAGVTQSPTHLIKTRGQQVTLRCSPISGHKSVSWYQQVLGQGPQFIFQYYEKEERGRGNFPDRFSARQFPNYSSELNVNALLLGDSALYLCASSFDGRGAFFGQGTRLTVV.